Below, 13 T cell receptor beta chains from the same sample are listed, as sequenced in a study of T cell responses to AZD1222 COVID-19 vaccine. Using immunoSEQ multiplex PCR, the repertoire was profiled, and TCRdb retains in-frame clones only, with some absent. The table shows about 110,000 clones, with about 91% occurring only once. This specimen was peripheral blood, taken on day 0 of AZD1222 vaccination. Source of these receptors: an adult in good health.

V is TRBV14 and J is TRBJ2-2; 8 bases agree with TRBD1. The CDR3 runs 17 residues. V lost 1 base and J lost 2; bases outside the gene matches: 6. The germline V gene has CDR1 SGHDN and CDR2 FVKESK. CDR3 in DNA: TGTGCCAGCAGCCAAGCAGGGGGCCGACTTAACACCGGGGAGCTGTTTTTT. This translates into CASSQAGGRLNTGELFF.

This sequence joins TRBV5-1 and TRBJ1-2, with D maybe TRBD1 (5 bases). Germline V gives CDR1 SGHRS, CDR2 YFSETQ. V was pared by 4 bases and J by 8 bases, with 21 bases between. This CDR3 region has 15 residues. The CDR3 protein is CASSKGPDTHQGYTF. DNA of the CDR3: TGCGCCAGCAGCAAGGGACCGGATACCCATCAAGGCTACACCTTC.

The CDR3 sequence: CASSQARQIHNEQFF. The CDR3 region has the DNA TGTGCCAGCAGCCAAGCCCGGCAAATCCACAATGAGCAGTTCTTC. The chain joins TRBV6-2 or TRBV6-3 to TRBJ2-1; D not resolved. CDR1 and CDR2 (germline): MNHEY, SVGEGT. This CDR3 comprises 15 residues. V lost 6 bases to trimming and J lost 5 bases, with 17 bases between them.

The chain uses TRBV30 and TRBJ2-7, with TRBD2 identical over 7 bases. V shed 2 bases and J 4 bases; nucleotides not matched to a gene: 2. Germline assignment: CDR1 GTSNPN and CDR2 SVGIG (reference sequence). The CDR3 totals 12 residues. Here the CDR3 DNA reads TGTGCCTGGAGTTGGGAGGGGTACGAGCAGTACTTC. Amino acids: CAWSWEGYEQYF. Looking up the rest from reference TRBV30 and TRBJ2-7 gives the full variable domain: SQTIHQWPATLVQPVGSPLSLECTVEGTSNPNLYWYRQAAGRGLQLLFYSVGIGQISSEVPQNLSASRPQDRQFILSSKKLLLSDSGFYLCAWSWEGYEQYFGPGTRLTVT.

A single count supports this clone. V gene TRBV18 combines with J gene TRBJ2-3, with 8 bases fitting TRBD1. Per germline, CDR1 KGHSH and CDR2 LQKENI. V lost 3 bases and J lost 4; bases outside the gene matches: 9. CDR3 length equals 16 residues. The DNA of the CDR3 is TGTGCCAGCTCACCTCAAGACTTACAGGGGGCAGATACGCAGTATTTT. This gives the protein CASSPQDLQGADTQYF. The full variable domain, completed using reference TRBV18 and TRBJ2-3, is NAGVMQNPRHLVRRRGQEARLRCSPMKGHSHVYWYRQLPEEGLKFMVYLQKENIIDESGMPKERFSAEFPKEGPSILRIQQVVRGDSAAYFCASSPQDLQGADTQYFGPGTRLTVL.

J is TRBJ1-1 and V is TRBV6-5; D is possibly TRBD1 (5 bases). The CDR3 contains 14 residues. The V gene's germline CDR1 is MNHEY and CDR2 SVGAGI. With 2 bases removed from V and 0 bases from J, the gap between germline ends came to 7 bases. DNA of the CDR3: TGTGCCAGCAGTTACGGACAACTGAACACTGAAGCTTTCTTT. Its translation: CASSYGQLNTEAFF.

The chain couples TRBV18 to TRBJ2-5; TRBD2 matches 7 bases. CDR3 length: 15 amino acids. V shed 2 bases, J shed 4 bases, and the junction held 7 bases outside the gene matches. The germline V gene has CDR1 KGHSH and CDR2 LQKENI. The DNA for the CDR3 is TGTGCCAGCTCACCAACGGGGGGTAGTGCAGAGACCCAGTACTTC. Residues: CASSPTGGSAETQYF.

This rearrangement joins TRBV18 to TRBJ1-6; D uncertain. Germline-derived CDR1 and CDR2 are KGHSH and LQKENI. The CDR3 extends over 15 amino acids. Trimming pared 0 bases from V and 9 bases from J, leaving 12 bases between. CDR3 bases: TGTGCCAGCTCACCACCGGGCGTGGGTGGTTCACCCCTCCACTTT. Its translation is CASSPPGVGGSPLHF.

This chain connects TRBV27 to TRBJ1-5; 10 nucleotides agree with TRBD1. V dropped 6 bases and J dropped 5; count of bases not matched to a gene: 1. The CDR3 runs 13 residues. Per the germline V gene, CDR1 is MNHEY and CDR2 is SMNVEV (reference sequence). The CDR3 DNA follows: TGTGCCAGCAGAGGGACAGGGGATCAGCCCCAGCATTTT. This translates into CASRGTGDQPQHF.

CDR3 coding DNA: TGTGCCAGCAGCCTGGGCAGGGGCACTTGGGGTGAAGCTTTCTTT. This translates into CASSLGRGTWGEAFF. The genes are TRBV5-5 and TRBJ1-1; D is possibly TRBD1 (6 bases). Trimming removed 4 bases from V and 7 bases from J, with 20 bases in between. The CDR3 totals 15 residues. Germline V gene data show CDR1 as SGHKS and CDR2 as YYEKEE (reference sequence).

This clone was found a few times. This chain joins TRBV6-2 or TRBV6-3 and TRBJ2-4; the match to TRBD2 covers 7 bases. The CDR3 covers 20 residues. With V trimmed by 6 bases and J by 0 bases, 20 bases remained unmatched. CDR1 MNHEY and CDR2 SVGEGT come from the germline V gene. The CDR3 protein is CASSTGLSGNTIIAKNIQYF. CDR3 in DNA: TGTGCCAGCAGCACTGGACTAAGCGGGAACACCATTATAGCCAAAAACATTCAGTACTTC.

This chain connects TRBV6-5 to TRBJ1-5; possible D gene TRBD1, 5 bases. The CDR3 has 13 residues. Germline V CDR1 and CDR2: MNHEY, SVGAGI. Trimming removed 5 bases at V and 6 bases at J, with 11 bases between. The chain's CDR3 is CASSPWGGQPQHF. In DNA, the CDR3 is TGTGCCAGCAGTCCGTGGGGGGGTCAGCCCCAGCATTTT.

The V gene is TRBV14, the J gene TRBJ2-7; D possibly matches TRBD1 or TRBD2 (5 bases each). V lost 1 base to trimming and J lost 4 bases, with 5 bases between them. Germline values: CDR1 SGHDN, CDR2 FVKESK. This CDR3 has 12 residues. The DNA of the CDR3 is TGTGCCAGCAGCCAAGGGGGGTACGAGCAGTACTTC. Its translation is CASSQGGYEQYF. The entire variable domain, with the rest obtained from reference TRBV14 and TRBJ2-7, is as follows: EAGVTQFPSHSVIEKGQTVTLRCDPISGHDNLYWYRRVMGKEIKFLLHFVKESKQDESGMPNNRFLAERTGGTYSTLKVQPAELEDSGVYFCASSQGGYEQYFGPGTRLTVT.